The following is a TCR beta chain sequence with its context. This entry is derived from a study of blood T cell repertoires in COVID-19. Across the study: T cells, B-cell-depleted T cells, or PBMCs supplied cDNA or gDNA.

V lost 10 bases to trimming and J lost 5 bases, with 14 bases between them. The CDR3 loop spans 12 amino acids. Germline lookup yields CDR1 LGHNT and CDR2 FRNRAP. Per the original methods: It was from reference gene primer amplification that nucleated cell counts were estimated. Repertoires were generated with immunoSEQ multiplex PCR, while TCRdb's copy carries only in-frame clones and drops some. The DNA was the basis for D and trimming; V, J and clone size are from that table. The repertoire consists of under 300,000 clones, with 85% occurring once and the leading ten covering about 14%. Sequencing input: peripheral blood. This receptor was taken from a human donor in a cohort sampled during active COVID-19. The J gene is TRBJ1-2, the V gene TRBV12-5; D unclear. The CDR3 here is CATTREQYGYTF. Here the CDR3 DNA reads TGTGCTACTACAAGGGAGCAATATGGCTACACCTTC. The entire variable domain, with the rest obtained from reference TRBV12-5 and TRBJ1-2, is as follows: DARVTQTPRHKVTEMGQEVTMRCQPILGHNTVFWYRQTMMQGLELLAYFRNRAPLDDSGMPKDRFSAEMPDATLATLKIQPSEPRDSAVYFCATTREQYGYTFGSGTRLTVV.